These T cell receptor beta chains were read from a single sample in a study of beta chain features in type 1 diabetes. Assay: immunoSEQ multiplex PCR; the TCRdb copy retains only in-frame clones and omits some. The table has more than 350,000 clones, 11% seen once; the top ten hold about 0.045%. Sequenced material: naive CD4+ T cells from blood. The source of these receptors is a woman between 18 and 30 years old in good health. The CDR3 runs from the conserved cysteine through the conserved F or W. D genes are given only for firm matches. Only some rows state a clone size, as once, few, many or a class for expanded clones.

D gene	V gene	clone size	CDR3 length	J gene	CDR3 protein
-	TRBV20-1	few	11	TRBJ2-3	CSASGTDTQYF
-	TRBV7-2	-	15	TRBJ2-2	CASSLVAGNAGELFF
TRBD1	TRBV30	few	15	TRBJ1-5	CAWTRDSGSNQPQHF
-	TRBV19	-	16	TRBJ2-1	CASRSGSGTTYNEQFF
TRBD2	TRBV18	few	15	TRBJ2-1	CASSPTSGRTGEQFF
-	TRBV29-1	many	12	TRBJ1-2	CSVLQGRDGYTF
-	TRBV7-2	few	14	TRBJ2-5	CASSFLGGDGPQYF
TRBD1	TRBV25-1	-	15	TRBJ2-5	CASSEFDRVEETQYF
TRBD2	TRBV2	-	13	TRBJ2-7	CASKWRESREQYF
-	TRBV7-3	-	14	TRBJ2-3	CASSLIAATDTQYF
-	TRBV19	few	15	TRBJ1-2	CASSPMSTGRAGYTF
-	TRBV21-1	-	16	TRBJ2-6	CASSRDSRSGANVLTF
-	TRBV15	few	11	TRBJ2-5	CATSLEETQYF
-	TRBV7-2	few	16	TRBJ1-3	CASSLAPGLSGNTIYF
-	TRBV7-9	few	13	TRBJ1-2	CASSLQGNYGYTF
-	TRBV2	-	11	TRBJ2-3	CAGRLGDTQYF
-	TRBV2	-	11	TRBJ1-1	CASRRSTEAFF
TRBD1	TRBV5-4	-	16	TRBJ1-1	CASSLMGQALNTEAFF
-	TRBV7-9	-	12	TRBJ2-1	CASSFSYNEQFF
-	TRBV28	few	15	TRBJ1-6	CASSERGWENSPLHF
TRBD1	TRBV7-9	-	12	TRBJ1-2	CASSLRGQGYTF
-	TRBV6-1	few	14	TRBJ2-4	CASSLAGRGNIQYF
-	TRBV7-7	few	15	TRBJ2-7	CASSLAPGPGYEQYF
-	TRBV4-1	few	14	TRBJ2-2	CASGPGAGTGELFF
-	TRBV6-6	few	15	TRBJ2-6	CASSLDISGANVLTF
TRBD1	TRBV19	-	14	TRBJ2-1	CASNLGTGTSEQFF
TRBD1	TRBV19	-	12	TRBJ1-1	CASSDRGTEAFF
TRBD1	TRBV4-1	few	15	TRBJ1-2	CASSHERTGSYGYTF
TRBD1	TRBV7-9	-	14	TRBJ1-4	CASSLPTGVEKLFF
-	TRBV28	-	14	TRBJ2-5	CASSFGPILKAQYF
-	TRBV2	-	14	TRBJ1-2	CASSSRGRDYGYTF
-	TRBV19	few	15	TRBJ2-5	CASSLPSTGLETQYF
-	TRBV5-1	-	14	TRBJ2-1	CASRFQSSYNEQFF
-	TRBV6-5	-	11	TRBJ2-2	CATGNTGELFF
-	TRBV7-2	-	16	TRBJ2-4	CASSRRVGLAKNIQYF
TRBD1	TRBV30	-	14	TRBJ1-4	CAWSYGTGDEKLFF
TRBD1	TRBV27	few	13	TRBJ1-2	CASSTQGLAGYTF
TRBD2	TRBV10-3	few	13	TRBJ2-1	CAIRETGGNEQFF
-	TRBV5-4	-	14	TRBJ2-1	CASSLARVRDEQFF
TRBD2	TRBV7-3	-	15	TRBJ2-1	CASRSGGSSYNEQFF
-	TRBV7-7	-	13	TRBJ2-5	CASSLLLRETQYF
TRBD1	TRBV2	-	13	TRBJ1-2	CASSDRDRAGYTF
-	TRBV6-6	few	14	TRBJ1-1	CASSYERENTEAFF
-	TRBV4-1	few	15	TRBJ2-1	CASSTRLDAYNEQFF
-	TRBV5-1	few	15	TRBJ2-6	CASMTGSSGANVLTF
-	TRBV5-1	few	15	TRBJ2-6	CASSWHTSGANVLTF
-	TRBV7-2	-	14	TRBJ2-5	CASSSYSAQETQYF
-	TRBV30	-	13	TRBJ1-5	CARDRDPGQPQHF
TRBD1	TRBV29-1	-	18	TRBJ1-5	CSVESGQVRPYSNQPQHF
-	TRBV27	-	13	TRBJ2-5	CASSLYRARTQYF
TRBD1	TRBV7-2	few	14	TRBJ1-2	CASSLRDSDYGYTF
-	TRBV5-1	few	16	TRBJ1-2	CASSFATARQDYGYTF
TRBD1	TRBV4-2	-	15	TRBJ1-4	CASSQGDRAVEKLFF
-	TRBV7-9	few	14	TRBJ2-2	CASSTRQDTGELFF
-	TRBV6-5	few	14	TRBJ1-2	CASSDQWSNYGYTF
-	TRBV7-7	few	16	TRBJ2-2	CASSLSGSGSTGELFF
TRBD1	TRBV6-5	-	15	TRBJ2-1	CASKSDRGPYNEQFF
-	TRBV5-1	few	16	TRBJ2-3	CASSSKWTETTDTQYF
-	TRBV19	-	19	TRBJ2-6	CASSSRGRSSFSGANVLTF
-	TRBV18	-	13	TRBJ2-3	CASSPPEPDTQYF